The T cell receptor (beta chain) under discussion was sequenced for a study of T cell clonotyping in hematopoietic cell transplantation. Clones were read by immunoSEQ multiplex PCR, and TCRdb kept only the in-frame ones, dropping some. The table lists some 40,000 clones, roughly 94% of them singletons. The CDR3 is 14 amino acids. Germline trimming cut 5 bases from V and 3 bases from J; bases unmatched to any gene: 3. The V gene's germline CDR1 is LNHDA and CDR2 SQIVND (reference sequence). The genes are TRBV19 and TRBJ1-1; TRBD1 aligns across 10 bases. Sequenced: peripheral blood mononuclear cells. The TCR was taken from a woman in her 50s in good health. Some clones in this sample may be carry-over from other donors' samples. The CDR3 DNA reads as TGTGCCAGTAGTCCGACAGGGGGCCACACTGAAGCTTTCTTT. This codes for CASSPTGGHTEAFF.